This T cell receptor beta chain was sequenced in a study of metastatic and nonmetastatic thyroid tumors. Study in general: From malignant and benign thyroid patients, repertoires in blood and in tumor or nodule tissue were compared.

Until they underwent thyroid surgery, no patient had received any treatment. Methods used by the authors: Building a distant-metastasis classifier for papillary thyroid cancer drew on CDR3 differences across clinicopathological groups. Via MiXCR, TCRdb re-called the PCR reads. TCRdb's processing, not the authors' own work, is the source of the V and J calls. The sample includes around 14,000 clones, roughly a quarter seen only once; the top ten take around 7.7%. V lost 3 bases and J lost 2, with 7 bases in between. This CDR3 has 12 residues. Germline CDR1 DFQATT, CDR2 SNEGSKA (reference sequence). This clone rates as medium-sized.

Source material: tumor tissue. This rearrangement joins TRBV20-1 to TRBJ1-2, with D tentatively TRBD1 (6 bases). This sequence originates from a female donor with papillary thyroid cancer or a benign thyroid nodule (not recorded which). Some clones in this sample may be carry-over from other donors' samples. The CDR3 nucleotides read TGCAGTGCTAGGGGGGCGAACTATGGCTACACCTTC. This translates into CSARGANYGYTF.